The present T cell receptor beta chain was sequenced within a study of identical twins. Healthy Caucasian individuals made up all the donors. TCRdb ran MiXCR on the 5' RACE reads and lists one entry per CDR3 protein. The sample has 700,000 or so distinct CDR3 sequences; about 20% are singletons. CDR1 and CDR2 from the germline V gene are DFQATT and SNEGSKA (reference sequence). Trimming took 6 bases from V and 3 from J; bases not matched to a gene: 9. CDR3 length: 15 amino acids. Separately, the same data were catalogued under a study of T cells expressing NK-cell markers. From that study: HCMV seropositivity marked seven of the eight sequenced donors; one was seronegative.

Sample: PBMCs. The sequence was collected from a woman younger than 30 in good health. The rearrangement links TRBV20-1 to TRBJ2-3; 10 nucleotides agree with TRBD1. The CDR3 region is CSAQRGTGVTDTQYF. CDR3 DNA: TGCAGTGCCCAACGCGGGACAGGGGTGACAGATACGCAGTATTTT.